This T cell receptor beta chain was sequenced for a study of blood T cell repertoires in COVID-19 (dated by TCRdb to the early 2020s). Regarding the complete study: Samples from collaborators originated in the United States, Italy and Spain and spanned both the acute and convalescent phases of COVID-19. The repertoires were made available in a free public database intended to serve as a resource for research on the immune response to SARS-CoV-2. Samples came from the ongoing ImmuneRACE study (first 160 participants) plus 1,254 subjects from 6 global collaborators. The material from the prospective study consisted of cDNA or gDNA derived from T cells, B-cell-depleted T cells, or PBMCs. Nearly every sample came with metadata listing a de-identified subject ID, COVID-19 status, age in years and sex. Where HLA class I and class II types were available, the types were taken from metadata supplied by the sample provider, not from assay-based typing. Subjects who had been exposed to COVID-19, were actively infected with it, or had recovered from it provided the deeply sampled blood TCRbeta repertoires that made up the dataset.

One collaborating source in Seattle enrolled patients during active infection and followed them longitudinally through the course of disease. The collaborating institutions used their own protocols to collect whole blood in K2EDTA tubes. For TCRbeta analysis, collaborators shipped samples as frozen whole blood, isolated PBMCs, or DNA extracted from either of those sample types. As to this clone: What this receptor recognizes is not known. Base-call qualities are not available, and no considerably larger clone is one nucleotide away.

On the study overall, not on this receptor specifically: Clinical and demographic metadata were provided uncurated, with the amount varying by source and participant.

The CDR3 spans 17 residues, from the cysteine through the phenylalanine. Only the CDR3 DNA is retained, 51 bases long and in frame from the first base. The germline V gene provides CDR1 LGHNA and CDR2 YNFKEQ. V is clipped by 4 bases and J by 6 bases, and the sequence between their germline boundaries is 19 bases long. TCRbeta CDR3 regions were amplified from genomic DNA using the immunoSEQ Assay, a bias-controlled multiplex PCR. In the original analysis: Within the assay, amplification of reference gene primers was used to estimate how many nucleated cells each sample contained. To quantify the absolute abundance of each unique TCRbeta CDR3 rearrangement, sequence reads were collapsed and filtered. For each sample, productive Simpson clonality was calculated by taking the square root of Simpson's diversity index across productive rearrangements. Entries here come from immuneACCESS through TCRdb and include only in-frame sequences with V and J called. Some clones fail to appear in such tables; in the studies checked, an unresolved V gene covers under half of the shortfall, and the cause of the remainder is unknown. V, J and clone size derive from that table, while D and trimming were established from the DNA sequence. This sample is represented by around 160,000 clones; about 86% of them were singletons. Around a tenth of the sample rests with the top ten.

The rearranged chain carries TRBV4-2 and TRBJ1-6; the D segment could be TRBD1, given 5 matching bases. Sequencing used peripheral blood. This TCR came from a woman between 65 and 79 years old with COVID-19, enrolled during active disease. Read as DNA, the sequence is TGTGCCAGCAGCCTCCGTGCACCGGAGGGACGTAATTCACCCCTCCACTTT. This translates into CASSLRAPEGRNSPLHF.